This T cell receptor beta chain originates from a study of cytomegalovirus exposure and HLA in healthy donors. Study outcomes and limitations: Among CMV-associated TCR beta chains, most appeared HLA-restricted in a later analysis.

It was with 60 Vbeta and 13 Jbeta primers that the PCR ran. Data came from immunoSEQ multiplex PCR; TCRdb stores just in-frame clones and leaves some out. This sample has approximately 120,000 clones; 72% occur once, and the top ten carry 3% to 4.5%. Details on this clone: Its cognate antigen is unknown.

This clonotype was sampled from a man between 25 and 39 years old in good health and CMV-seronegative. Sequenced material: PBMCs.

As DNA, the CDR3 is TGTGCCACTTCAACAGGTTTTCTCACAGATACGCAGTATTTT. It codes for CATSTGFLTDTQYF. The genes are TRBV19 and TRBJ2-3, with D perhaps matching TRBD1 (5 bases). CDR1 LNHDA and CDR2 SQIVND come from the germline V gene (reference sequence). The CDR3 length is 14 residues. The germline V and J ends were trimmed by 10 bases and 2 bases, with 16 bases remaining between them.